Each of the 16 T cell receptor beta chains below was sequenced from the same sample in a study of PD-L1 blockade in urothelial cancer. Time point: pretreatment peripheral blood. Profiled with immunoSEQ multiplex PCR; TCRdb holds only in-frame clones, not every one. The sample records about 72,000 clones, approximately 87% being singletons. The sequencing used PBMCs, collected around atezolizumab (anti-PD-L1) treatment. Receptor source: a man in his 70s with urothelial cancer.

This chain joins TRBV9 and TRBJ1-4, with D unresolved. Trimming cost V 4 bases and J 0 bases, with 10 bases left between them. Germline loops: CDR1 SGDLS, CDR2 YYNGEE. The CDR3 spans 15 residues. The CDR3 coding sequence is TGTGCCAGCAGCCCCCAGACTTCAACTAATGAAAAACTGTTTTTT. Its translation is CASSPQTSTNEKLFF.

V and J are TRBV27 and TRBJ2-7, with 8 bases matching TRBD2. The CDR3 totals 14 residues. J was trimmed by 4 bases and V by 3 bases; bases with no gene match: 5. Germline CDR1 and CDR2: MNHEY and SMNVEV (reference sequence). The CDR3, as DNA: TGTGCCAGCAGTTTCGGTAGCGGGACTTACGAGCAGTACTTC. It encodes CASSFGSGTYEQYF.

The V and J genes are TRBV2 and TRBJ2-7, with a tentative D call TRBD1 (5 bases). From germline, CDR1 is SNHLY and CDR2 FYNNEI. The CDR3 loop spans 12 amino acids. Deletions cut 6 bases from V and 4 bases from J, with 10 bases between. CDR3 region: CASRQERYEQYF. As DNA, the CDR3 is TGTGCCAGCAGACAGGAACGGTACGAGCAGTACTTC.

The rearrangement joins TRBV9 to TRBJ2-3, with TRBD2 matching over 12 bases. Looked up from germline, CDR1 is SGDLS and CDR2 is YYNGEE. V dropped 1 base and J dropped 4; count of bases not matched to a gene: 1. This CDR3 spans 15 amino acids. CDR3 nucleotides: TGTGCCAGCAGCGTACTAGCGGGAGGGCCAGATACGCAGTATTTT. This translates into CASSVLAGGPDTQYF.

J is TRBJ2-3 and V is TRBV5-1, with D tentatively TRBD2 (6 bases). The CDR3 is 17 residues long. Trimming shortened V by 7 bases and J by 0 bases, and 21 bases separated the two germline ends. From germline, CDR1 is SGHRS and CDR2 YFSETQ. CDR3 amino acids: CASCTGLGLRSTDTQYF. The CDR3 DNA follows: TGCGCCAGCTGCACGGGATTGGGACTCAGGAGCACAGATACGCAGTATTTT.

This sequence joins TRBV9 and TRBJ2-5; the match to TRBD2 covers 10 bases. The V gene's germline CDR1 is SGDLS and CDR2 YYNGEE. The CDR3 is 17 residues long. V shed 0 bases, J shed 4 bases, and the junction held 9 bases outside the gene matches. The CDR3, as DNA: TGTGCCAGCAGCGTAGGCATGGCTAGCGGGAGTGGAGAGACCCAGTACTTC. It translates to CASSVGMASGSGETQYF.

CDR3 in DNA: TGTGCCAGCAGCTTGACGGGGTTTAACTATGGCTACACCTTC. Its translation: CASSLTGFNYGYTF. V gene TRBV5-6 combines with J gene TRBJ1-2; no firm D call. Germline assignment: CDR1 SGHDT and CDR2 YYEEEE. The CDR3 covers 14 residues. The V and J ends lost 1 base and 1 base respectively, with 8 bases between them.

V gene TRBV5-4 combines with J gene TRBJ2-1, with 8 bases identical to TRBD2. This CDR3 comprises 16 residues. The germline gives CDR1 SGHNT, CDR2 YYREEE (reference sequence). The junction had 11 bases not matched to a gene; V was cut back by 4 bases and J by 5 bases. The CDR3 sequence is CASSKAGTSRDNEQFF. The CDR3 region has the DNA TGTGCCAGCAGCAAAGCCGGGACTAGTAGAGACAATGAGCAGTTCTTC.

The chain couples TRBV28 to TRBJ1-2, with 11 bases lining up with TRBD1. CDR3 size: 16 residues. CDR1 is MDHEN, CDR2 SYDVKM, per germline. Unmatched junction bases numbered 10, after V lost 3 bases and J lost 7 bases. The chain's CDR3 is CASSLPGQGVGGGYTF. The CDR3 DNA follows: TGTGCCAGCAGTTTGCCGGGACAGGGGGTTGGGGGTGGCTACACCTTC.

CDR3 loop: CAWSTTAGTEAFF. CDR3 DNA sequence: TGTGCCTGGAGTACAACGGCCGGGACTGAAGCTTTCTTT. The V call is TRBV30, the J call TRBJ1-1, with D unresolved. The V end lost 2 bases, the J end lost 5 bases, and 12 bases lay between the germline ends. This CDR3 comprises 13 residues. The germline CDR1 and CDR2 sequences are GTSNPN and SVGIG (reference sequence). The variable domain in full, completed from reference TRBV30 and TRBJ1-1, reads SQTIHQWPATLVQPVGSPLSLECTVEGTSNPNLYWYRQAAGRGLQLLFYSVGIGQISSEVPQNLSASRPQDRQFILSSKKLLLSDSGFYLCAWSTTAGTEAFFGQGTRLTVV.

The J gene is TRBJ1-1, the V gene TRBV28, with 9 bases lining up with TRBD1. The CDR3 length is 16 residues. V gave up 5 bases and J gave up 3 bases; unmatched junction bases: 10. Germline V gene sequence: CDR1 MDHEN, CDR2 SYDVKM. DNA of the CDR3: TGTGCCAGCAGTCCACAACAGGGGGCGGAGTACACTGAAGCTTTCTTT. It specifies CASSPQQGAEYTEAFF.

This chain links TRBV9 with TRBJ2-7; 10 positions match TRBD2. V trimming: 0 bases; J trimming: 5 bases; junction bases outside the gene matches: 8. The V gene's germline CDR1 is SGDLS and CDR2 YYNGEE. This CDR3 has 16 residues. CDR3 DNA: TGTGCCAGCAGCGTAGGGCCCCTAGCGGGAGTTGACGAGCAGTACTTC. Translating it yields CASSVGPLAGVDEQYF.

V is TRBV18 and J is TRBJ2-7, with TRBD1 identical over 8 bases. Losses at the gene ends were 6 bases for V and 2 bases for J; bases not matched to a gene: 9. The length of the CDR3 is 15 residues. Germline-derived CDR1 and CDR2 are KGHSH and LQKENI. CDR3 sequence reads: CASSETGGNTYEQYF. In DNA, the CDR3 is TGTGCCAGCTCGGAAACAGGGGGTAATACCTACGAGCAGTACTTC.

This clone was counted once. In DNA form, the CDR3 reads TGCAGCGTAGGAAACAGGGGAAGGGGGGCCTACGAGCAGTACTTC. Translation: CSVGNRGRGAYEQYF. V and J are TRBV29-1 and TRBJ2-7; a weak D match, TRBD1 (7 bases). The CDR3 covers 15 residues. The germline V gene encodes CDR1 SQVTM and CDR2 ANQGSEA. With 6 bases removed from V and 2 bases from J, the gap between germline ends came to 20 bases.

The V call is TRBV7-8, the J call TRBJ2-1; 13 bases match TRBD2. From germline, CDR1 is SGHVS and CDR2 FQNEAQ. This CDR3 spans 19 amino acids. Trimming at V came to 5 bases and at J to 4 bases, leaving 14 bases not matched to a gene. The CDR3 sequence: CASSLKMGLAGNWYNEQFF. The CDR3 coding sequence is TGTGCCAGCAGCCTAAAGATGGGACTAGCGGGAAATTGGTACAATGAGCAGTTCTTC.

The chain links TRBV28 to TRBJ2-2; D is unclear. There are 15 residues in the CDR3. Germline CDR1 MDHEN, CDR2 SYDVKM. Trimming cost V 2 bases and J 5 bases, with 12 bases left between them. The CDR3 coding sequence is TGTGCCAGCAGTTTAGCGATTGCTACGACCGGGGAGCTGTTTTTT. Translation gives CASSLAIATTGELFF.